Listed below are T cell receptor beta chains from one sample, sequenced in a study of blood T cell repertoires in COVID-19. TCRdb's copy holds only in-frame clones and misses some; the assay was immunoSEQ multiplex PCR. This table has roughly 70,000 clones, about 73% appearing once. Sequences were obtained from peripheral blood. The receptors come from a man between 60 and 75 years old with acute or convalescent COVID-19. Both conserved end residues are part of each CDR3. D genes are given only for firm matches. Expanded clones get a size class; other rows say once, few or many, or leave the size out.

>TRBJ2-7|TRBD1|few|TRBV7-9
TGTGCCAGCAGCTTCGGGACAGGGTTATTGGGCTACGAGCAGTACTTC
CASSFGTGLLGYEQYF
>TRBJ2-1|.|.|TRBV3-1/TRBV3-2
TGTGCCAGCAGCCAAGATCGCTTGAGCTCCTACAATGAGCAGTTCTTC
CASSQDRLSSYNEQFF
>TRBJ2-2|.|.|TRBV12-5
TGTGCTCTATCACCGGCGAACACCGGGGAGCTGTTTTTT
CALSPANTGELFF
>TRBJ2-7|.|few|TRBV5-6
TGTGCCAGCAGCTTGGGCAGCTCCTACGAGCAGTACTTC
CASSLGSSYEQYF
>TRBJ1-3|TRBD1|once|TRBV9
TGTGCCAGCAGCCCGGATACAGGGGGCTCTGGAAACACCATATATTTT
CASSPDTGGSGNTIYF
>TRBJ2-5|.|.|TRBV6-1
TGTGCCAGCAGTGAACGAAAGTGGACGACAGGAAGACAAGAGACCCAGTACTTC
CASSERKWTTGRQETQYF
>TRBJ1-4|.|.|TRBV2
TGTGCCAGCAGCGACAGTGCTCGCGAAAAACTGTTTTTT
CASSDSAREKLFF
>TRBJ1-4|.|.|TRBV6-2/TRBV6-3
TGTGCCAGCAGTCCCGACGGGAATGAAAAACTGTTTTTT
CASSPDGNEKLFF
>TRBJ1-2|TRBD1|.|TRBV5-1
TGCGCCAGCAGCGAGGACAGGTTTTCTAACTATGGCTACACCTTC
CASSEDRFSNYGYTF
>TRBJ1-1|.|.|TRBV4-1
TGCGCCAGCAGCCAAGAGGGGGGGACTGAAGCTTTCTTT
CASSQEGGTEAFF
>TRBJ2-3|TRBD1|.|TRBV19
TGTGCCAGTAGTACCGACAGGGCTAGCACAGATACGCAGTATTTT
CASSTDRASTDTQYF
>TRBJ1-1|.|.|TRBV6-5
TGTGCCAGCAGTAAGGGCAGGGCGTCGGACACTGAAGCTTTCTTT
CASSKGRASDTEAFF
>TRBJ2-5|.|.|TRBV25-1
TGTGCCAGCAGTGAACTAGACGCGCAAGAGACCCAGTACTTC
CASSELDAQETQYF
>TRBJ2-2|.|.|TRBV5-8
TGTGCCAGCAGCTCATTCGGACTTTTCGCCGGGGAGCTGTTTTTT
CASSSFGLFAGELFF
>TRBJ2-4|.|.|TRBV15
TGTGCCACCAGCAGAGATCGGACAGCCTACATTACTAGTTTC
CATSRDRTAYITSF
>TRBJ1-4|.|.|TRBV13
TGTGCCAGCAGCTTAAAGTTGTCAGCAACTAATGAAAAACTGTTTTTT
CASSLKLSATNEKLFF
>TRBJ2-7|TRBD2|once|TRBV9
TGTGCCAGCAGCGCCTCACTAGCGGACCCGGGTGAGCAGTACTTC
CASSASLADPGEQYF
>TRBJ2-1|.|.|TRBV6-1
TGTGCCAGCAGTGATAGGGTAGGACAAAATGACAATGAGCAGTTCTTC
CASSDRVGQNDNEQFF
>TRBJ2-1|TRBD2|.|TRBV5-4
TGTGCCGGGGGGGGGACTAGCGGGAGCTATGAGCAGTTCTTC
CAGGGTSGSYEQFF
>TRBJ1-5|.|few|TRBV2
TGTGCCAGCAGCGGGGAGGAGAATCAGCCCCAGCATTTT
CASSGEENQPQHF
>TRBJ2-3|.|.|TRBV18
TGTGCCAGCTCACTACAGACAGGACAAGATACGCAGTATTTT
CASSLQTGQDTQYF
>TRBJ1-1|.|.|TRBV20-1
TGCAGTGCTAGTCGCGGTGAAGCTTTCTTT
CSASRGEAFF
>TRBJ2-2|TRBD1|.|TRBV7-7
TGTGCCAGCAGCCAGACAGGGGGCAGCGGGGAGCTGTTTTTT
CASSQTGGSGELFF
>TRBJ1-1|.|.|TRBV19
TGTGCCAGTAGTCCAGCGGGGCGCGGAGCTTTCTTT
CASSPAGRGAFF
>TRBJ2-5|TRBD2|once|TRBV11-1
TGTGCCAGCAGCAACCGACTAGCGGGAGGGGAAGGGACCCAGTACTTC
CASSNRLAGGEGTQYF
>TRBJ1-2|.|.|TRBV4-2
TGTGCCAGCAGCCGCCAGCTGGGGCAAGAAATGAGGGGCTACACCTTC
CASSRQLGQEMRGYTF
>TRBJ2-1|TRBD2|.|TRBV5-6
TGTGCCAGCAGCTCCGGACTAGCCCTCAATGAGCAGTTCTTC
CASSSGLALNEQFF
>TRBJ1-6|.|.|TRBV15
TGTGCCACCAGCAGGGGGGGAATACTGAATTCACCCCTCCACTTT
CATSRGGILNSPLHF
>TRBJ2-5|.|.|TRBV7-9
TGTGCCAGCAGCTTAGGGACAGCAAACAAAGAGACCCAGTACTTC
CASSLGTANKETQYF
>TRBJ1-1|TRBD1|.|TRBV5-1
TGCGCCAGCAGCTCGGACAGGGGGAGAAGTAACACTGAAGCTTTCTTT
CASSSDRGRSNTEAFF
>TRBJ2-2|.|.|TRBV18
TGTGCCAGCTCACCCGGGACTGACACCGGGGAGCTGTTTTTT
CASSPGTDTGELFF
>TRBJ2-7|TRBD2|.|TRBV4-1
TGCGCCAGCAGCCAAGATCTGGCGGGAGAGAGCTACGAGCAGTACTTC
CASSQDLAGESYEQYF
>TRBJ1-2|.|.|TRBV28
TGTGCCAGCGAGGGGTCAGGGGATCACTATGGCTACACCTTC
CASEGSGDHYGYTF
>TRBJ2-2|.|few|TRBV19
TGTGCCAGTAAAAGAGAAACGAACACCGGGGAGCTGTTTTTT
CASKRETNTGELFF
>TRBJ1-2|.|.|TRBV5-4
TGTGCCAGCAGCTTGGGGGCAGGAACAGCTAACTATGGCTACACCTTC
CASSLGAGTANYGYTF
>TRBJ1-3|.|.|TRBV9
TGTGCCAGCAGCGCCCGGACCGGGGGAACTGGAAACACCATATATTTT
CASSARTGGTGNTIYF
>TRBJ2-1|.|.|TRBV3-1/TRBV3-2
TGTGCCAGCAGCCAAGGGTGGCGGGATGGTTGGTTCTTC
CASSQGWRDGWFF
>TRBJ2-1|.|.|TRBV10-1
TGCGCCAGCAGTGAGTCTGGGCGAGGGTCCTACAATGAGCAGTTCTTC
CASSESGRGSYNEQFF
>TRBJ1-1|TRBD1|.|TRBV7-3
TGTGCCAGCAGCCCAGACAGGGGGAGCACTGAAGCTTTCTTT
CASSPDRGSTEAFF
>TRBJ1-5|.|.|TRBV19
TGTGCCAGTAGTATATTACAGGGTCAGCCCCAGCATTTT
CASSILQGQPQHF